The 25 T cell receptor beta chains below come from one sample, sequenced in a study of response to subunit inactivated influenza vaccine. TCRdb re-derived calls from the RT-PCR reads in MiXCR, one entry per CDR3 protein. The table lists about 160,000 distinct CDR3 sequences, about 11% of them singletons. The sequenced sample was non-naive T cells sorted from PBMCs, obtained around seven weeks after vaccination. Source of these receptors: a man aged 50-60 years who received an inactivated influenza vaccine.

This clonotype was seen only a few times. This chain joins TRBV20-1 and TRBJ2-1; 9 positions agree with TRBD2. CDR3 length: 14 residues. Trimming removed 3 bases from V and 9 bases from J; junction bases left unmatched: 9. Germline values: CDR1 DFQATT, CDR2 SNEGSKA (reference sequence). CDR3 DNA sequence: TGCAGTGCTAGGTTCGCGGGGGGGATGGGTGAGCAGTTCTTC. Translating it yields CSARFAGGMGEQFF.

This clonotype was seen a few times. This chain joins TRBV3-1 and TRBJ2-2; D is perhaps TRBD1 (5 bases). From germline, CDR1 is LGHDT and CDR2 YNNKEL (reference sequence). Trimming pared 1 base from V and 4 bases from J, leaving 7 bases between. This CDR3 is 14 amino acids long. The CDR3: CASSQAGPTGELFF. Here the CDR3 DNA reads TGTGCCAGCAGCCAAGCAGGGCCCACCGGGGAGCTGTTTTTT.

CDR3 in amino acids: CASSLAIGVNTGELFF. CDR3 coding DNA: TGCGCCAGCAGCTTGGCCATAGGGGTGAACACCGGGGAGCTGTTTTTT. This sequence joins TRBV5-1 and TRBJ2-2, with D maybe TRBD1 (5 bases). CDR3 length: 16 residues. Germline loops: CDR1 SGHRS, CDR2 YFSETQ. Trimming removed 0 bases at V and 1 base at J, with 10 bases between.

This clonotype was seen repeatedly, ten times or more. The V and J genes are TRBV20-1 and TRBJ1-6, with 8 bases fitting TRBD1. Unmatched junction bases numbered 5, after V lost 5 bases and J lost 5 bases. The CDR3 contains 14 residues. Germline values: CDR1 DFQATT, CDR2 SNEGSKA (reference sequence). CDR3 residues: CSAPYRGDNSPLHF. The CDR3 DNA reads as TGCAGTGCTCCGTACAGGGGGGATAATTCACCCCTCCACTTT.

The chain combines TRBV5-1 with TRBJ2-2; no definite D call. The CDR3 consists of 13 residues. Per germline, CDR1 SGHRS and CDR2 YFSETQ. Trimming took 5 bases from V and 3 from J, leaving 8 bases between them. The DNA for the CDR3 is TGCGCCAGCAGGGTCCTCTACACCGGGGAGCTGTTTTTT. As protein: CASRVLYTGELFF.

This clonotype came up many times. The chain is built from TRBV12-3 or TRBV12-4 and TRBJ1-5; 7 bases line up with TRBD1. J gave up 0 bases and V 3 bases, and 2 bases lay outside the gene matches. This CDR3 comprises 15 residues. This CDR3 reads CASSLGQLSNQPQHF. The DNA for the CDR3 is TGTGCCAGCAGTTTGGGACAGCTTAGCAATCAGCCCCAGCATTTT.

This clonotype was picked up many times. This chain uses TRBV27 with TRBJ1-1; perhaps TRBD1 as D (5 bases). The CDR3 is 14 amino acids. Trimming cost V 7 bases and J 0 bases, with 12 bases left between them. CDR1 and CDR2 from the germline V gene are MNHEY and SMNVEV (reference sequence). CDR3: CASKETGLNTEAFF. CDR3 nucleotide sequence: TGTGCCAGCAAGGAAACAGGATTGAACACTGAAGCTTTCTTT.

This clonotype was found many times. The chain couples TRBV5-1 to TRBJ2-1; no clear D gene. Germline values: CDR1 SGHRS, CDR2 YFSETQ. The CDR3 has 11 amino acids. With 4 bases removed from V and 5 bases from J, the gap between germline ends came to 4 bases. The CDR3, as DNA: TGCGCCAGCAGCGGTGACAATGAGCAGTTCTTC. Its translation: CASSGDNEQFF.

This chain connects TRBV7-9 to TRBJ2-5; 7 bases map to TRBD1. The CDR3 totals 16 residues. Germline V gene data show CDR1 as SEHNR and CDR2 as FQNEAQ (reference sequence). The trim removed 5 bases at V and 1 base at J, leaving 10 bases unmatched. For the CDR3, the DNA is TGTGCCAGCAGCACCAACAGGGGATTTGCCCAAGAGACCCAGTACTTC. Translated: CASSTNRGFAQETQYF.

This clonotype was seen just once. V usage is TRBV7-2 and J usage is TRBJ1-2, with 11 bases lining up with TRBD1. Germline V CDR1 and CDR2: SGHTA, FQGNSA. The V and J ends lost 4 bases and 7 bases, in that order; junction bases with no gene match: 14. This CDR3 contains 17 residues. CDR3 nucleotide sequence: TGTGCCAGCAGCTCGCCGCGGGACAGGGGGGCTTTCGGTGGCTACACCTTC. It codes for CASSSPRDRGAFGGYTF.

The chain couples TRBV20-1 to TRBJ2-1; no clear D gene. V was shortened by 2 bases and J by 3 bases, with 5 bases between the two germline ends. The CDR3 runs to 12 residues. CDR1 and CDR2 from the germline V gene are DFQATT and SNEGSKA (reference sequence). The CDR3 DNA sequence: TGCAGTGCTAGATGGGGCTACAATGAGCAGTTCTTC. Amino acid sequence: CSARWGYNEQFF.

The V call is TRBV10-3, the J call TRBJ1-5; D not resolved. The germline gives CDR1 ENHRY, CDR2 SYGVKD. V was clipped by 1 base and J by 1 base, with 5 bases between them. CDR3 size: 14 residues. The CDR3 DNA is TGTGCCATCAGTGAGTATGACAGCAATCAGCCCCAGCATTTT. It is translated as CAISEYDSNQPQHF.

In its sample, this clonotype was seen a few times. The chain is built from TRBV3-1 and TRBJ2-7; D gene uncertain. The CDR3 length is 15 residues. V was pared by 0 bases and J by 3 bases, with 12 bases between. The germline V gene has CDR1 LGHDT and CDR2 YNNKEL (reference sequence). The CDR3 reads CASSQEGYSYYEQYF. The CDR3 region has the DNA TGTGCCAGCAGCCAAGAAGGGTACAGTTACTACGAGCAGTACTTC.

Many counts were recorded for this clonotype. The chain uses TRBV15 and TRBJ1-1; possible D gene TRBD1, 5 bases. Trimming removed 0 bases at V and 4 bases at J, with 15 bases between. Germline V CDR1 and CDR2: LNHNV, YYDKDF (reference sequence). The CDR3 is 16 amino acids. CDR3 coding DNA: TGTGCCACCAGCAGAGATCCGGGCAGGGCAATCACTGAAGCTTTCTTT. Amino acid sequence: CATSRDPGRAITEAFF.

V usage is TRBV11-1 and J usage is TRBJ2-1, with TRBD2 matching over 9 bases. Per germline, CDR1 SGHAT and CDR2 FQDESV (reference sequence). The CDR3 sequence is 19 residues long. V gave up 1 base and J gave up 0 bases; unmatched junction bases: 10. DNA of the CDR3: TGTGCCAGCAGCTTAGATTCTGCTAGCGGGGTTAGCTCCTACAATGAGCAGTTCTTC. Translated, it gives CASSLDSASGVSSYNEQFF. The full variable domain, in which reference TRBV11-1 and TRBJ2-1 provide the parts outside the CDR3, is EAEVAQSPRYKITEKSQAVAFWCDPISGHATLYWYRQILGQGPELLVQFQDESVVDDSQLPKDRFSAERLKGVDSTLKIQPAELGDSAMYLCASSLDSASGVSSYNEQFFGPGTRLTVL.

This clonotype was counted ten times or more. This chain joins TRBV9 and TRBJ2-1, with 11 bases aligning to TRBD2. CDR1 SGDLS and CDR2 YYNGEE come from the germline V gene. The ends lost 4 bases at V and 4 bases at J; junction bases unmatched: 4. CDR3 length: 15 residues. Here the CDR3 DNA reads TGTGCCAGCAGCCCCGGGACTAGCGGTTACAATGAGCAGTTCTTC. This codes for CASSPGTSGYNEQFF.

V is TRBV4-1 and J is TRBJ2-5; D not certain. The V gene lost 2 bases and the J gene lost 2 bases, with 12 bases spanning the gap. Germline V gives CDR1 MGHRA, CDR2 YSYEKL. The length of the CDR3 is 15 residues. CDR3 in DNA: TGCGCCAGCAGCCAATACTTCGTGGGGCAAGAGACCCAGTACTTC. Translated, it gives CASSQYFVGQETQYF.

This clonotype was seen a few times. The V gene is TRBV12-3 or TRBV12-4, the J gene TRBJ2-7; D not certain. V dropped 6 bases and J dropped 0 bases, with 9 bases sitting between them. This CDR3 spans 13 amino acids. As DNA, the CDR3 is TGTGCCAGCAGCCTCGGTAACTCCTACGAGCAGTACTTC. It yields the protein CASSLGNSYEQYF.

This clonotype was seen a few times. V usage is TRBV20-1 and J usage is TRBJ2-3; 8 bases match TRBD2. The CDR3 sequence is 16 residues long. CDR1 and CDR2 (germline): DFQATT, SNEGSKA (reference sequence). Trimming took 1 base from V and 2 from J; bases not matched to a gene: 8. CDR3 DNA: TGCAGTGCTAGAGGAATAACTAGCGGAACCACAGATACGCAGTATTTT. It specifies CSARGITSGTTDTQYF.

The chain carries TRBV23-1 and TRBJ2-5, with D perhaps matching TRBD1 (5 bases). TRBV23-1 is labeled an ORF, and its function is uncertain. The CDR3 totals 15 residues. V was clipped by 2 bases and J by 3 bases, with 13 bases between them. DNA for the CDR3: TGCGCCAGCAGTCAAAAGACAGATAAAAAAGAGACCCAGTACTTC. Protein product: CASSQKTDKKETQYF.

Of note for this clonotype: A much larger clonotype is one base distant, so this may be a read error. V is TRBV25-1 and J is TRBJ2-7; TRBD1 aligns across 7 bases. CDR3 size: 13 residues. The V gene's germline CDR1 is MGHDK and CDR2 SYGVNS. With V trimmed by 7 bases and J by 6 bases, 9 bases remained unmatched. The CDR3 DNA follows: TGTGCCAGCACCCGACAGGGTCACTGCGAGCAGTACTTC. Its protein product is CASTRQGHCEQYF.

This chain joins TRBV6-1 and TRBJ2-5; the match to TRBD2 covers 8 bases. This CDR3 contains 15 residues. Per the germline V gene, CDR1 is MNHNS and CDR2 is SASEGT. V lost 6 bases and J lost 4; bases outside the gene matches: 10. The CDR3 region has the DNA TGTGCCAGCAGGTTTACGGGGGGGCCACGAGAGACCCAGTACTTC. It yields the protein CASRFTGGPRETQYF.

This clonotype was seen ten or more times. The V gene is TRBV4-1, the J gene TRBJ2-2; TRBD1 matches at 7 bases. V was clipped by 2 bases and J by 5 bases; unmatched bases: 8. The CDR3 loop spans 16 amino acids. Germline values: CDR1 MGHRA, CDR2 YSYEKL. CDR3 in amino acids: CASSQLPQGNTGELFF. The CDR3 DNA reads TGCGCCAGCAGCCAACTGCCACAGGGGAATACCGGGGAGCTGTTTTTT.

This clonotype occurred a few times. The chain joins TRBV2 to TRBJ1-2; TRBD1 aligns across 9 bases. Germline values: CDR1 SNHLY, CDR2 FYNNEI. The CDR3 consists of 15 residues. The V gene end was trimmed by 7 bases and the J gene end by 3 bases; junction bases not matched to a gene: 9. The CDR3 here is CASTVRRTGDYGYTF. CDR3 DNA sequence: TGTGCCAGCACCGTTCGTAGGACAGGGGACTATGGCTACACCTTC.

Concerning this clonotype itself: A much more abundant neighbour one base away suggests this may be a read error. J is TRBJ2-1 and V is TRBV9; D is possibly TRBD1 or TRBD2 (5 bases each). Germline assignment: CDR1 SGDLS and CDR2 YYNGEE. CDR3 length: 11 residues. The V end was cut by 4 bases, the J end by 9 bases, with 8 bases between. This CDR3 is CASSSGTEQFF. CDR3 nucleotides: TGTGCCAGCAGCTCGGGGACTGAGCAGTTCTTC.